This T cell receptor (beta chain) was obtained from a study of blood T cell repertoires in COVID-19. Across the study: Samples came from the United States, Italy and Spain, spanning acute and convalescent COVID-19. Nucleic acid was either cDNA or gDNA, and it came from T cells, B-cell-depleted T cells, or PBMCs.

Method: immunoSEQ multiplex PCR; TCRdb's copy keeps in-frame clones and lacks some. The repertoire consists of 250,000 to 350,000 clones, with 90% occurring once and the leading ten covering around 4.5%. V was pared by 0 bases and J by 6 bases, with 12 bases between. The CDR3 consists of 14 residues. CDR1 GTSNPN and CDR2 SVGIG come from the germline V gene (reference sequence). Participants were aged about 18 to 100 years, lived in over 20 US areas, and enrolled virtually. Which cohort a participant joined came from the clinical history participants gave. The genes are TRBV30 and TRBJ1-5; D gene unclear. This sequence originates from a woman in her late teens or twenties with acute COVID-19. Sequenced sample: PBMCs or T cells enriched from blood (not recorded which). The CDR3, as DNA: TGTGCCTGGAGTGTACTGTCTCCTGGTCAGCCCCAGCATTTT. Protein: CAWSVLSPGQPQHF.